Presented here are 28 T cell receptor beta chains from one specimen sequenced in a study of blood T cell repertoires in COVID-19. TCRdb's table, derived via immunoSEQ multiplex PCR, lists solely in-frame clones and lacks some. Of roughly 200,000 clones in the sample, around nine tenths are singletons; the top ten hold 6.5% to 8.5%. Sequencing input: peripheral blood. The source is a man between 35 and 55 years old with acute or convalescent COVID-19.

The rearrangement uses TRBV29-1 and TRBJ2-3; the match to TRBD2 covers 9 bases. The J segment lost 5 bases and the V segment lost 2 bases, leaving 8 bases of the junction unmatched. The CDR3 contains 15 residues. CDR1 is SQVTM and CDR2 is ANQGSEA in the germline V gene. CDR3 in amino acids: CSVESRGGRGDTQYF. The CDR3 DNA reads TGCAGCGTTGAATCGCGGGGGGGCCGGGGAGATACGCAGTATTTT.

The V call is TRBV6-1, the J call TRBJ2-3, with 7 bases aligning to TRBD2. CDR1 is MNHNS, CDR2 SASEGT, per germline. CDR3 length: 16 residues. V shed 2 bases, J shed 2 bases, and the junction held 7 bases outside the gene matches. The CDR3: CASSEFGGGLTDTQYF. The CDR3 DNA is TGTGCCAGCAGTGAATTTGGGGGGGGACTCACAGATACGCAGTATTTT.

This clone was counted once. The rearrangement joins TRBV19 to TRBJ2-6; D may be TRBD1 (5 bases). CDR1 and CDR2 from the germline V gene are LNHDA and SQIVND (reference sequence). This CDR3 contains 15 residues. Trimming removed 5 bases from V and 3 bases from J, with 11 bases in between. This chain's CDR3 is CASSPREFGANVLTF. DNA of the CDR3: TGTGCCAGTAGTCCCAGGGAATTTGGGGCCAACGTCCTGACTTTC.

The CDR3 region is CASRPTGTGDKGYGYTF. The CDR3 nucleotides are TGCGCCAGCAGACCGACCGGGACAGGGGATAAGGGCTATGGCTACACCTTC. The chain combines TRBV4-1 with TRBJ1-2, with 10 bases matching TRBD1. The germline CDR1 and CDR2 sequences are MGHRA and YSYEKL. Trimming at V came to 6 bases and at J to 4 bases, leaving 14 bases not matched to a gene. This CDR3 region has 17 residues.

Worth noting for this clone: At one end, the junction sequence differs from germline, possibly due to a read error. The rearrangement links TRBV6-5 to TRBJ2-7; 7 nucleotides line up with TRBD1. From germline, CDR1 is MNHEY and CDR2 SVGAGI. CDR3 length: 14 residues. CDR3 region: CASGYRGWWDEQYF. The CDR3 bases are TGTGCCAGCGGTTACAGGGGATGGTGGGACGAGCAGTACTTC.

The genes are TRBV6-2 or TRBV6-3 and TRBJ1-5; D unclear. The germline V gene has CDR1 MNHEY and CDR2 SVGEGT. The CDR3 is 13 residues long. Trimming took off 6 bases at V and 6 bases at J, with 12 bases between the two ends. The CDR3 DNA is TGTGCCAGCAGCTCCGAAGCGGGTCAGCCCCAGCATTTT. It specifies CASSSEAGQPQHF.

On this clone itself: Other DNA sequences within the sample encode an identical CDR3. The chain recombines TRBV7-2 with TRBJ2-3; TRBD2 matches 15 bases. Germline V lookup: CDR1 SGHTA, CDR2 FQGNSA. The V segment lost 3 bases and the J segment 6 bases; nucleotides outside the gene matches: 4. The CDR3 length is 16 residues. As DNA, the CDR3 is TGTGCCAGCAGCTTGGGACTAGCGGGGGGCGTGGATACGCAGTATTTT. Translated: CASSLGLAGGVDTQYF.

The V and J genes are TRBV12-5 and TRBJ2-7, with 9 bases that match TRBD1. The V segment lost 8 bases and the J segment 6 bases; nucleotides outside the gene matches: 11. The CDR3 covers 14 residues. From germline, CDR1 is LGHNT and CDR2 FRNRAP. For the CDR3, the DNA is TGTGCTAGTCGGGCGGGACAGGGTAACTTCGAGCAGTACTTC. Amino acids: CASRAGQGNFEQYF.

This sequence joins TRBV3-1 (or the pseudogene TRBV3-2) and TRBJ1-1, with 9 bases that match TRBD1. This CDR3 region has 18 residues. The trim removed 3 bases at V and 6 bases at J, leaving 17 bases unmatched. Germline lookup yields CDR1 LGHDT and CDR2 YNNKEL (reference sequence). CDR3 coding DNA: TGTGCCAGCAGCCAGGCCCCGGGCCGCGGACAGGGGAGGCCTGAAGCTTTCTTT. It encodes CASSQAPGRGQGRPEAFF.

This clone was recorded once. This chain uses TRBV5-4 with TRBJ1-2; a possible D gene is TRBD1 (6 bases). V shed 3 bases and J shed 4 bases, with 13 bases lying between them. Germline assignment: CDR1 SGHNT and CDR2 YYREEE (reference sequence). CDR3 length equals 14 residues. CDR3 sequence reads: CASSSQGLLYGYTF. CDR3 DNA: TGTGCCAGCAGCTCTCAGGGGCTGCTCTATGGCTACACCTTC.

CDR3 nucleotide sequence: TGTGCCACCCGGAGGGGGCAGGGGGGTGAGCAGTTCTTC. It translates to CATRRGQGGEQFF. The V and J genes are TRBV24-1 and TRBJ2-1, with a possible D match to TRBD1 (7 bases). The CDR3 length is 13 residues. Trimming removed 9 bases at V and 9 bases at J, with 17 bases between. Germline V lookup: CDR1 KGHDR, CDR2 SFDVKD.

The rearrangement uses TRBV19 and TRBJ1-6, with 9 bases aligning to TRBD1. V dropped 4 bases and J dropped 9; count of bases not matched to a gene: 10. CDR3 length: 16 amino acids. Germline V CDR1 and CDR2: LNHDA, SQIVND (reference sequence). CDR3 amino acids: CASSTSDRGIGSPLHF. CDR3 bases: TGTGCCAGTAGTACATCGGACAGGGGTATCGGTTCACCCCTCCACTTT.

The chain uses TRBV5-1 and TRBJ1-1; no firm D call. The germline V and J ends were trimmed by 3 bases and 7 bases, with 16 bases remaining between them. This CDR3 is built from 14 residues. Germline lookup yields CDR1 SGHRS and CDR2 YFSETQ. Written as DNA, the CDR3 is TGCGCCAGCAGCTGGCGACCGGAGAGTGTTGAAGCTTTCTTT. Residues: CASSWRPESVEAFF.

The V call is TRBV10-3, the J call TRBJ1-2; 8 bases are a match to TRBD1. Looked up from germline, CDR1 is ENHRY and CDR2 is SYGVKD. This CDR3 has 14 amino acids. V trimming: 10 bases; J trimming: 2 bases; junction bases outside the gene matches: 9. This chain's CDR3 is CATSPDRGNYGYTF. CDR3 nucleotides: TGTGCCACGAGCCCTGACAGGGGCAACTATGGCTACACCTTC.

The chain is built from TRBV5-1 and TRBJ2-2, with TRBD1 matching over 9 bases. The junction had 7 bases not matched to a gene; V was cut back by 4 bases and J by 6 bases. This CDR3 is 15 amino acids long. Germline V gene lookup returns CDR1 SGHRS and CDR2 YFSETQ. The CDR3 loop reads CASSIDRGFSGELFF. The CDR3, as DNA: TGCGCCAGCAGCATCGACAGGGGGTTTTCCGGGGAGCTGTTTTTT.

The chain uses TRBV7-9 and TRBJ2-7; a weak D match, TRBD2 (6 bases). There are 13 residues in the CDR3. V lost 5 bases, J lost 4 bases, and 12 bases lay in between. Germline V gene lookup returns CDR1 SEHNR and CDR2 FQNEAQ (reference sequence). The CDR3 nucleotides are TGTGCCAGCAGCCCACGGGGGATGTACGAGCAGTACTTC. Its protein is CASSPRGMYEQYF.

CDR3 region: CASSLGLYGYTF. CDR3 bases: TGCGCCAGCAGCTTGGGACTTTATGGCTACACCTTC. The rearrangement links TRBV5-1 to TRBJ1-2; D is ambiguous. V was shortened by 0 bases and J by 5 bases, with 5 bases between the two germline ends. Germline V gives CDR1 SGHRS, CDR2 YFSETQ. There are 12 residues in the CDR3.

The V and J genes are TRBV28 and TRBJ2-7, with TRBD1 matching over 10 bases. Germline lookup yields CDR1 MDHEN and CDR2 SYDVKM. The CDR3 runs 16 residues. Losses at the gene ends were 5 bases for V and 3 bases for J; bases not matched to a gene: 10. The CDR3, as DNA: TGTGCCAGCAGTCCCTCTGGGACAGGGGCTGACTACGAGCAGTACTTC. Amino acid sequence: CASSPSGTGADYEQYF.

The chain couples TRBV25-1 to TRBJ2-1; D is undetermined. Trimming left V 2 bases short and J 12 bases short, with 11 bases between. The V gene's germline CDR1 is MGHDK and CDR2 SYGVNS. This CDR3 has 12 amino acids. The CDR3 is CASSEGRLGQFF. CDR3 nucleotides: TGTGCCAGCAGTGAAGGGCGTCTCGGGCAGTTCTTC.

The V gene is TRBV23-1, the J gene TRBJ1-1; D is undetermined. TRBV23-1 is an ORF, and what it does is uncertain. The V end lost 0 bases, the J end lost 2 bases, and 16 bases lay between the germline ends. The length of the CDR3 is 17 residues. CDR3 loop: CASSQSAPPPVNTEAFF. The CDR3 coding sequence is TGCGCCAGCAGTCAATCTGCCCCGCCCCCAGTAAACACTGAAGCTTTCTTT.

This clone was observed once. This rearrangement joins TRBV6-6 to TRBJ1-6, with 7 bases aligning to TRBD1. The CDR3 contains 14 residues. Germline V gene lookup returns CDR1 MNHNY and CDR2 SVGAGI (reference sequence). V trimming: 8 bases; J trimming: 10 bases; junction bases outside the gene matches: 11. The CDR3 reads CASRRDSGGSPLHF. The CDR3, as DNA: TGTGCCAGCCGCCGGGACAGCGGGGGATCACCCCTCCACTTT.

Comment on this clone: This same CDR3 is encoded by further DNA sequences in the sample. V and J are TRBV9 and TRBJ2-5; 11 bases line up with TRBD2. Germline V gene data show CDR1 as SGDLS and CDR2 as YYNGEE. V dropped 1 base and J dropped 5; count of bases not matched to a gene: 1. CDR3 length equals 14 residues. The CDR3 loop reads CASSVSSGGETQYF. For the CDR3, the DNA is TGTGCCAGCAGCGTATCTAGCGGGGGGGAGACCCAGTACTTC.

V gene TRBV12-3 or TRBV12-4 combines with J gene TRBJ1-1, with 8 bases identical to TRBD1. The CDR3 extends over 12 amino acids. J gave up 6 bases and V 6 bases, and 3 bases lay outside the gene matches. DNA for the CDR3: TGTGCCAGCAGCTGGACAGGGCCTGAAGCTTTCTTT. It translates to CASSWTGPEAFF.

V is TRBV29-1 and J is TRBJ1-2; D may be TRBD1 (6 bases). CDR3 length: 14 residues. Germline loops: CDR1 SQVTM, CDR2 ANQGSEA. V was trimmed by 0 bases and J by 4 bases, leaving 12 bases between them. The CDR3: CSVEDGQFPYGYTF. The DNA for the CDR3 is TGCAGCGTTGAAGACGGACAGTTTCCCTATGGCTACACCTTC. Filled out from reference TRBV29-1 and TRBJ1-2, the complete variable domain reads SAVISQKPSRDICQRGTSLTIQCQVDSQVTMMFWYRQQPGQSLTLIATANQGSEATYESGFVIDKFPISRPNLTFSTLTVSNMSPEDSSIYLCSVEDGQFPYGYTFGSGTRLTVV.

The genes are TRBV10-2 and TRBJ2-2; TRBD2 matches at 11 bases. The CDR3 is made up of 15 amino acids. V gave up 3 bases and J gave up 5 bases; unmatched junction bases: 2. CDR1 and CDR2 (germline): WSHSY, SAAADI. In DNA, the CDR3 is TGCGCCAGCAGTGACGGACTAGCGGGTACCGGGGAGCTGTTTTTT. Protein sequence: CASSDGLAGTGELFF.

The CDR3 DNA is TGCGCCAGCAGCACAGGGGGCCTCTATGGCTACACCTTC. It translates to CASSTGGLYGYTF. V is TRBV5-1 and J is TRBJ1-2; 9 bases map to TRBD1. The V gene's germline CDR1 is SGHRS and CDR2 YFSETQ. This CDR3 has 13 residues. Trimming cost V 4 bases and J 4 bases; bases outside gene matches: 2.

The rearrangement joins TRBV27 to TRBJ2-1; 10 nucleotides agree with TRBD1. The V gene end was trimmed by 1 base and the J gene end by 6 bases; junction bases not matched to a gene: 0. CDR3 length equals 14 residues. Germline CDR1 and CDR2: MNHEY and SMNVEV (reference sequence). Here the CDR3 reads CASSLWDRGNEQFF. CDR3 bases: TGTGCCAGCAGTTTATGGGACAGGGGCAATGAGCAGTTCTTC.

This sequence joins TRBV5-1 and TRBJ2-7; 9 nucleotides align to TRBD1. The CDR3 has 14 residues. With 3 bases clipped from V and 6 bases from J, the junction kept 7 bases outside the gene matches. The germline CDR1 and CDR2 sequences are SGHRS and YFSETQ. CDR3 amino acids: CASSYRGRQIEQYF. The DNA for the CDR3 is TGCGCCAGCAGCTACAGGGGGCGCCAGATCGAGCAGTACTTC. Based on the CDR3 plus reference TRBV5-1 and TRBJ2-7, the full variable domain is KAGVTQTPRYLIKTRGQQVTLSCSPISGHRSVSWYQQTPGQGLQFLFEYFSETQRNKGNFPGRFSGRQFSNSRSEMNVSTLELGDSALYLCASSYRGRQIEQYFGPGTRLTVT.